The 6 T cell receptor beta chains in this list originate from one sample, sequenced in a study of T cells after yellow fever vaccination. TCRdb passed the 5' RACE reads through MiXCR, listing each CDR3 protein once. The sample gives 610,000 or so distinct CDR3 sequences, 9% to 15% of which show up once; 15% is in the top ten. The sequencing here drew on PBMCs, taken on the day of the yellow fever booster vaccination. Receptor source: a man aged 25-45 years who received the YFV17D yellow fever vaccine.

The V gene is TRBV11-1, the J gene TRBJ2-7; D is possibly TRBD2 (7 bases). The length of the CDR3 is 18 residues. Deletions cut 5 bases from V and 0 bases from J, with 23 bases between. Germline V gene data show CDR1 as SGHAT and CDR2 as FQDESV (reference sequence). The chain's CDR3 is CASSPQGGGTPFSYEQYF. The DNA of the CDR3 is TGTGCCAGCAGCCCCCAAGGGGGGGGGACACCTTTCTCCTACGAGCAGTACTTC. Supplemented by reference TRBV11-1 and TRBJ2-7, the full variable domain reads EAEVAQSPRYKITEKSQAVAFWCDPISGHATLYWYRQILGQGPELLVQFQDESVVDDSQLPKDRFSAERLKGVDSTLKIQPAELGDSAMYLCASSPQGGGTPFSYEQYFGPGTRLTVT.

This clonotype was picked up many times. The gene calls are TRBV5-1 and TRBJ1-5; no firm D call. CDR1 and CDR2 from the germline V gene are SGHRS and YFSETQ. V gave up 0 bases and J gave up 6 bases, with 10 bases separating them. CDR3 size: 14 residues. The CDR3 is CASSLGPSPQPQHF. CDR3 in DNA: TGCGCCAGCAGCTTGGGACCGTCCCCTCAGCCCCAGCATTTT.

The chain recombines TRBV7-2 with TRBJ2-7; possible D gene TRBD2, 6 bases. The V gene lost 0 bases and the J gene lost 3 bases, with 12 bases spanning the gap. The CDR3 has 15 residues. Germline loops: CDR1 SGHTA, CDR2 FQGNSA. The CDR3 reads CASSLAGGEIYEQYF. The DNA of the CDR3 is TGTGCCAGCAGCTTAGCGGGAGGCGAGATCTACGAGCAGTACTTC.

This chain links TRBV29-1 with TRBJ1-4, with 9 bases identical to TRBD1. Germline V gene sequence: CDR1 SQVTM, CDR2 ANQGSEA. V lost 1 base to trimming and J lost 10 bases; unmatched junction nucleotides: 10. CDR3 length: 15 residues. This chain's CDR3 is CSVEGVRTGEGKLFF. DNA of the CDR3: TGCAGCGTTGAAGGGGTGAGGACAGGGGAAGGAAAACTGTTTTTT. The full variable domain, completed using reference TRBV29-1 and TRBJ1-4, is SAVISQKPSRDICQRGTSLTIQCQVDSQVTMMFWYRQQPGQSLTLIATANQGSEATYESGFVIDKFPISRPNLTFSTLTVSNMSPEDSSIYLCSVEGVRTGEGKLFFGSGTQLSVL.

The rearrangement links TRBV19 to TRBJ2-1; D unresolved. The V and J ends lost 9 bases and 4 bases respectively, with 16 bases between them. The CDR3 runs to 14 residues. Germline CDR1 and CDR2: LNHDA and SQIVND (reference sequence). CDR3 residues: CASNPLSSYNEQFF. CDR3 sequence (DNA): TGTGCCAGCAATCCTCTTTCTAGTTACAATGAGCAGTTCTTC.

This clonotype was detected only a few times. V usage is TRBV3-1 and J usage is TRBJ1-1, with 8 bases identical to TRBD1. The CDR3 extends over 15 amino acids. Germline V CDR1 and CDR2: LGHDT, YNNKEL (reference sequence). V lost 3 bases and J lost 4; bases outside the gene matches: 7. In nucleotides, the CDR3 is TGTGCCAGCAGCCACGAGGACAGGGTCGGCACTGAAGCTTTCTTT. Protein sequence: CASSHEDRVGTEAFF.